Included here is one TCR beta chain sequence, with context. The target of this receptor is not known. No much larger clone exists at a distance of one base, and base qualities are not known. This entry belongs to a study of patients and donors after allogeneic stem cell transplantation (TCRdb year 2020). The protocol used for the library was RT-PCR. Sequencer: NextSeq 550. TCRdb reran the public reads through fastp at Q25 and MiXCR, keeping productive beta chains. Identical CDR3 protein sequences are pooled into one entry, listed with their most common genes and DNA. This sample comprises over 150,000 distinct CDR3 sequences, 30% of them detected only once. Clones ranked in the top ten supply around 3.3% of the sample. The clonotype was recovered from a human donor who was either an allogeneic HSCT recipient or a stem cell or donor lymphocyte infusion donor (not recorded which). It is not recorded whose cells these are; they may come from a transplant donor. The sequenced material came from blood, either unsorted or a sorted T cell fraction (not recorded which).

The CDR3 protein is CASSYSDKGAIDGYTF. The DNA sequence is as follows: TGTGCCAGCAGTTACTCGGACAAGGGGGCGATCGATGGCTACACCTTC. The chain is encoded by TRBV6-2 or TRBV6-3 joined to TRBJ1-2; the junction holds 7 bases that match TRBD1. V trim: 0 bases; J trim: 6 bases; unmatched bases: 10. Looking up the germline V gene yields CDR1 MNHEY and CDR2 SVGEGT. From the cysteine up to the phenylalanine, the CDR3 has a length of 16 residues. Left in the record is the CDR3 DNA by itself, 48 bases read in frame from the first base.